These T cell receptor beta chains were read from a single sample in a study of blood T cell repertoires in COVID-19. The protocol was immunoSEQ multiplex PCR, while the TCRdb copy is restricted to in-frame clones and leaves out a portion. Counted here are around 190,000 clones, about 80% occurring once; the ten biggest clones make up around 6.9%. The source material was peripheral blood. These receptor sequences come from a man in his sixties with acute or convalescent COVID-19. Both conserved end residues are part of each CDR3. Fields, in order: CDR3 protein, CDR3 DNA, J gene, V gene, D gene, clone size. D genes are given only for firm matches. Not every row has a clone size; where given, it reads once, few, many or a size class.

CDR3: CASSHSNTEAFF
DNA: TGTGCCAGCAGTCACAGTAACACTGAAGCTTTCTTT
J: TRBJ1-1
V: TRBV3-1/TRBV3-2
D: -
size: -

CDR3: CASSPQGGEGDTQYF
DNA: TGTGCCAGCAGCCCCCAGGGAGGGGAGGGAGATACGCAGTATTTT
J: TRBJ2-3
V: TRBV9
D: TRBD2
size: few

CDR3: CASSEDRGLSGYTF
DNA: TGTGCCAGCAGTGAAGACAGGGGGTTATCGGGCTACACCTTC
J: TRBJ1-2
V: TRBV2
D: TRBD1
size: -

CDR3: CASSENLYNEQFF
DNA: TGTGCCAGCAGTGAAAACTTATACAATGAGCAGTTCTTC
J: TRBJ2-1
V: TRBV6-1
D: -
size: -

CDR3: CASSEGTVGNTIYF
DNA: TGCGCCAGCAGCGAGGGGACAGTTGGAAACACCATATATTTT
J: TRBJ1-3
V: TRBV5-1
D: TRBD1
size: once

CDR3: CASTRLAGPQETQYF
DNA: TGTGCCAGCACTAGACTAGCGGGGCCCCAAGAGACCCAGTACTTC
J: TRBJ2-5
V: TRBV6-5
D: TRBD2
size: -

CDR3: CASSSQAGQTGELFF
DNA: TGTGCCAGCAGCTCCCAGGCGGGACAGACCGGGGAGCTGTTTTTT
J: TRBJ2-2
V: TRBV7-9
D: -
size: few

CDR3: CASSYRRGGLTEAFF
DNA: TGTGCCAGCAGTTATCGGAGGGGTGGGCTCACTGAAGCTTTCTTT
J: TRBJ1-1
V: TRBV6-5
D: -
size: -

CDR3: CASSSGQGRAEAFF
DNA: TGTGCCAGCAGCTCGGGACAGGGGAGGGCTGAAGCTTTCTTT
J: TRBJ1-1
V: TRBV7-2
D: TRBD1
size: few

CDR3: CASTPPGISTDTQYF
DNA: TGTGCCAGCACCCCTCCGGGAATTAGCACAGATACGCAGTATTTT
J: TRBJ2-3
V: TRBV7-9
D: -
size: -

CDR3: CASSEASRFTGELFF
DNA: TGTGCCAGCAGTGAAGCCTCTCGGTTTACCGGGGAGCTGTTTTTT
J: TRBJ2-2
V: TRBV2
D: -
size: -

CDR3: CASSATRGTEAFF
DNA: TGTGCCAGCAGCGCGACAAGGGGAACTGAAGCTTTCTTT
J: TRBJ1-1
V: TRBV9
D: -
size: -

CDR3: CATSESGLAGGTRTRSYNEQFF
DNA: TGTGCCACCAGTGAGTCGGGACTAGCGGGAGGTACACGCACCCGCTCCTACAATGAGCAGTTCTTC
J: TRBJ2-1
V: TRBV24-1
D: TRBD2
size: -

CDR3: CASSIQGRTGGYTF
DNA: TGTGCCAGTTCTATACAGGGGAGGACGGGTGGCTACACCTTC
J: TRBJ1-2
V: TRBV6-5
D: TRBD1
size: -

CDR3: CASRKGTDSSYNSPLHF
DNA: TGCGCCAGCAGAAAGGGGACAGACAGCTCCTATAATTCACCCCTCCACTTT
J: TRBJ1-6
V: TRBV5-1
D: TRBD1
size: -

CDR3: CASRPGQVLNQPQHF
DNA: TGTGCCAGCAGACCCGGACAGGTTCTTAATCAGCCCCAGCATTTT
J: TRBJ1-5
V: TRBV6-6
D: TRBD1
size: -

CDR3: CASSFRERETQYF
DNA: TGCGCCAGCAGCTTTAGGGAGCGAGAGACCCAGTACTTC
J: TRBJ2-5
V: TRBV5-1
D: -
size: -

CDR3: CASGGQGGQPQHF
DNA: TGTGCCAGCGGGGGACAGGGCGGTCAGCCCCAGCATTTT
J: TRBJ1-5
V: TRBV18
D: TRBD1
size: -

CDR3: CASSLSSGSDTQYF
DNA: TGTGCCAGCAGCCTTAGCAGTGGGTCAGATACGCAGTATTTT
J: TRBJ2-3
V: TRBV7-3
D: -
size: -

CDR3: CASSQDHGTSSSYEQYF
DNA: TGCGCCAGCAGCCAAGATCACGGGACATCGAGCTCCTACGAGCAGTACTTC
J: TRBJ2-7
V: TRBV4-1
D: -
size: -

CDR3: CASSQDWVEGLDYGYTF
DNA: TGTGCCAGCAGCCAAGATTGGGTTGAGGGTTTGGACTATGGCTACACCTTC
J: TRBJ1-2
V: TRBV4-2
D: -
size: -

CDR3: CASKAGPSTDTQYF
DNA: TGTGCCAGCAAGGCGGGGCCTAGCACAGATACGCAGTATTTT
J: TRBJ2-3
V: TRBV2
D: -
size: -

CDR3: CASSLGLAGHNEQFF
DNA: TGTGCCAGCAGCTTGGGCCTAGCGGGGCACAATGAGCAGTTCTTC
J: TRBJ2-1
V: TRBV5-6
D: TRBD2
size: -

CDR3: CASTREEGQTSDF
DNA: TGTGCCAGTACCAGGGAAGAGGGGCAGACTAGTGACTTC
J: TRBJ2-7
V: TRBV19
D: -
size: -

CDR3: CASRPPGQGAGAFF
DNA: TGTGCCAGCAGGCCTCCGGGACAGGGGGCTGGAGCTTTCTTT
J: TRBJ1-1
V: TRBV27
D: TRBD1
size: -

CDR3: CASSLEYLSSGANVLTF
DNA: TGCGCCAGCAGCTTGGAGTATCTTAGCTCTGGGGCCAACGTCCTGACTTTC
J: TRBJ2-6
V: TRBV5-1
D: -
size: -

CDR3: CASSLDPSEQYF
DNA: TGTGCCAGCAGCTTAGATCCTTCCGAGCAATACTTC
J: TRBJ2-7
V: TRBV11-2
D: -
size: -

CDR3: CASSLKGPSGSGTYSYEQYF
DNA: TGCGCCAGCAGCCTAAAAGGACCCAGCGGGAGTGGGACCTATTCCTACGAGCAGTACTTC
J: TRBJ2-7
V: TRBV4-1
D: TRBD2
size: -

CDR3: CASSVHSGGDTSYEQYF
DNA: TGTGCCAGCAGCGTTCATAGCGGGGGGGACACATCCTACGAGCAGTACTTC
J: TRBJ2-7
V: TRBV9
D: TRBD2
size: -

CDR3: CASSPRAREIEAFF
DNA: TGTGCCAGCAGCCCTCGGGCCCGGGAGATTGAAGCTTTCTTT
J: TRBJ1-1
V: TRBV9
D: -
size: -

CDR3: CASSFGGGGYTF
DNA: TGTGCCAGCAGCTTTGGTGGCGGCGGCTACACCTTC
J: TRBJ1-2
V: TRBV5-6
D: -
size: -

CDR3: CASSFYRDSRSGNTIYF
DNA: TGTGCCAGCAGCTTTTACCGGGACAGCCGCTCTGGAAACACCATATATTTT
J: TRBJ1-3
V: TRBV7-6
D: TRBD1
size: once

CDR3: CASNDRVGDEQYF
DNA: TGTGCCAGCAACGACAGGGTAGGTGACGAGCAGTACTTC
J: TRBJ2-7
V: TRBV6-5
D: TRBD1
size: -

CDR3: CASLPLQDRTAEQYF
DNA: TGTGCCAGCCTCCCCCTCCAAGACAGGACCGCGGAGCAGTACTTC
J: TRBJ2-7
V: TRBV6-5
D: -
size: -

CDR3: CASSRTGVPHTEAFF
DNA: TGTGCCAGCAGTCGTACAGGGGTCCCTCACACTGAAGCTTTCTTT
J: TRBJ1-1
V: TRBV2
D: TRBD1
size: once

CDR3: CASSQALGEGLETQYF
DNA: TGTGCCAGCAGCCAGGCCTTGGGGGAGGGCCTGGAGACCCAGTACTTC
J: TRBJ2-5
V: TRBV4-2
D: TRBD2
size: -

CDR3: CASSLFLTGGSPLHF
DNA: TGTGCCAGCAGTTTATTTCTTACCGGAGGGTCACCCCTCCACTTT
J: TRBJ1-6
V: TRBV28
D: -
size: -

CDR3: CASSVVGQDYNEQFF
DNA: TGTGCCAGCAGCGTAGTGGGACAGGACTACAATGAGCAGTTCTTC
J: TRBJ2-1
V: TRBV9
D: TRBD1
size: -

CDR3: CASSVDTRRAGELFF
DNA: TGTGCCAGCAGCGTAGATACCCGGCGGGCCGGGGAGCTGTTTTTT
J: TRBJ2-2
V: TRBV9
D: -
size: -

CDR3: CASSKDRNIQYF
DNA: TGTGCCAGCAGTAAGGACAGAAACATTCAGTACTTC
J: TRBJ2-4
V: TRBV6-5
D: -
size: -

CDR3: CASGTGTGFPGANVLTF
DNA: TGTGCCAGCGGGACCGGGACAGGGTTCCCTGGGGCCAACGTCCTGACTTTC
J: TRBJ2-6
V: TRBV13
D: TRBD1
size: -

CDR3: CASSPLGGADTGELFF
DNA: TGCGCCAGCAGCCCCCTCGGGGGGGCAGACACCGGGGAGCTGTTTTTT
J: TRBJ2-2
V: TRBV5-1
D: TRBD2
size: -

CDR3: CASSLGSGTEAFF
DNA: TGTGCCAGCAGCTTAGGGTCAGGGACTGAAGCTTTCTTT
J: TRBJ1-1
V: TRBV7-3
D: -
size: -

CDR3: CATSDLGGDTDTQYF
DNA: TGTGCCACCAGTGATTTAGGGGGGGACACAGATACGCAGTATTTT
J: TRBJ2-3
V: TRBV24-1
D: -
size: -

CDR3: CASSVRTGSSNEQFF
DNA: TGTGCCAGCAGCGTAAGGACAGGATCGTCCAATGAGCAGTTCTTC
J: TRBJ2-1
V: TRBV7-2
D: TRBD1
size: -

CDR3: CASSTRRTTNTGTGLYGYTF
DNA: TGTGCCAGTAGTACGCGAAGAACCACAAACACCGGGACAGGGCTCTATGGCTACACCTTC
J: TRBJ1-2
V: TRBV19
D: TRBD1
size: -

CDR3: CASSQLAGGPETQYF
DNA: TGTGCCAGCAGCCAGTTGGCGGGAGGACCGGAGACCCAGTACTTC
J: TRBJ2-5
V: TRBV3-1/TRBV3-2
D: TRBD2
size: -

CDR3: CASSIATDYNEQFF
DNA: TGTGCCAGCAGTATTGCGACAGACTACAATGAGCAGTTCTTC
J: TRBJ2-1
V: TRBV2
D: -
size: -

CDR3: CASSLGQMNTEAFF
DNA: TGTGCCAGCAGCCTCGGACAGATGAACACTGAAGCTTTCTTT
J: TRBJ1-1
V: TRBV6-5
D: -
size: -

CDR3: CASAPPRDRLYNEQFF
DNA: TGTGCTAGTGCCCCCCCCCGGGACAGACTCTACAATGAGCAGTTCTTC
J: TRBJ2-1
V: TRBV12-5
D: TRBD1
size: -

CDR3: CASSESIAEFYGYTF
DNA: TGTGCCAGCAGTGAAAGTATCGCGGAGTTTTATGGCTACACCTTC
J: TRBJ1-2
V: TRBV6-1
D: -
size: -